Shown below are 6 T cell receptor beta chains from a single sample sequenced in a study of blood T cells in healthy people across ages. The second PCR ran roughly 7 to 12 cycles with a sample-barcoded 5' primer and J-beta primers. TCRdb used MiXCR to reprocess the 5' RACE reads, holding one entry per CDR3 protein. In the table there are more than 900,000 distinct CDR3 sequences, less than 25% of which are singletons. The sample was also linked to a second study, of T cells of mothers and their children.

Sequenced material: blood. The origin of the receptors is a girl aged 2 to 10 in good health.

This clonotype has only a few counts. Here the CDR3 reads CSVDVYGQGRNIQYF. CDR3 bases: TGCAGCGTTGACGTGTATGGGCAGGGAAGAAACATTCAGTACTTC. The chain joins TRBV29-1 to TRBJ2-4; D is perhaps TRBD1 (5 bases). In germline, CDR1 is SQVTM, CDR2 ANQGSEA. This CDR3 region has 15 residues. With 3 bases removed from V and 6 bases from J, the gap between germline ends came to 18 bases.

This clonotype turned up a few times. The gene calls are TRBV7-2 and TRBJ1-2; no definite D call. The CDR3 spans 14 residues. The germline CDR1 and CDR2 sequences are SGHTA and FQGNSA. With 4 bases removed from V and 10 bases from J, the gap between germline ends came to 19 bases. CDR3: CASSSVVSGSDYTF. CDR3 coding DNA: TGTGCCAGCAGCTCAGTCGTCTCCGGTTCGGACTACACCTTC.

This chain uses TRBV29-1 with TRBJ2-5, with D hard to call. The last part of the DNA fits TRBJ2-1 better; the J call may be wrong. Germline V gene sequence: CDR1 SQVTM, CDR2 ANQGSEA. The CDR3 is 12 amino acids. CDR3 in amino acids: CTSFSSTHEQFF. In nucleotides, the CDR3 is TGCACCTCCTTTTCGAGTACCCATGAGCAGTTCTTC.

The rearrangement links TRBV3-1 to TRBJ2-7; D is perhaps TRBD1 (5 bases). The V end was cut by 5 bases, the J end by 7 bases, with 12 bases between. From germline, CDR1 is LGHDT and CDR2 YNNKEL (reference sequence). The length of the CDR3 is 12 residues. CDR3 sequence reads: CASSEQDGEQYF. CDR3 coding DNA: TGTGCCAGCAGCGAACAGGATGGGGAGCAGTACTTC.

The chain uses TRBV4-1 and TRBJ1-4; no clear D. V lost 0 bases, J lost 8 bases, and 16 bases lay in between. Germline CDR1 MGHRA, CDR2 YSYEKL. This CDR3 has 16 amino acids. The CDR3 bases are TGCGCCAGCAGCCAAGATTTCGTGGAGGTTAGGGAAAAACTGTTTTTT. As protein: CASSQDFVEVREKLFF.

V gene TRBV7-2 combines with J gene TRBJ2-5; 9 bases agree with TRBD2. Germline V gene lookup returns CDR1 SGHTA and CDR2 FQGNSA. This CDR3 contains 15 residues. The J segment lost 2 bases and the V segment lost 5 bases, leaving 6 bases of the junction unmatched. CDR3 coding DNA: TGTGCCAGCAGCCCTCGCAGCGGGGGGCAAGAGACCCAGTACTTC. Protein: CASSPRSGGQETQYF.